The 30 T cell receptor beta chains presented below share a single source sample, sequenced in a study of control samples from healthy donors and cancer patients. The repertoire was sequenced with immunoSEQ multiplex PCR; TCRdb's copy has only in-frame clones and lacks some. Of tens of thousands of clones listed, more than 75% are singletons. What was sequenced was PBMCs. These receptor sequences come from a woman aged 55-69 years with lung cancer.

This CDR3 reads CASSLDTTDQPQHF. The CDR3 DNA follows: TGCGCCAGCAGCTTGGATACCACGGATCAGCCCCAGCATTTT. The V and J genes are TRBV5-1 and TRBJ1-5; D is unresolved. The germline gives CDR1 SGHRS, CDR2 YFSETQ. This CDR3 spans 14 amino acids. V lost 0 bases and J lost 5, with 9 bases in between.

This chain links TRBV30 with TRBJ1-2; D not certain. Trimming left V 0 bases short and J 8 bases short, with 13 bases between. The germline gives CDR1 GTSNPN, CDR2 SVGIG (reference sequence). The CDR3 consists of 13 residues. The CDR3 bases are TGTGCCTGGAGTGTGAACCTGGTCTCGGGCTACACCTTC. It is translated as CAWSVNLVSGYTF. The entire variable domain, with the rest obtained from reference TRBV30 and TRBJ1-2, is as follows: SQTIHQWPATLVQPVGSPLSLECTVEGTSNPNLYWYRQAAGRGLQLLFYSVGIGQISSEVPQNLSASRPQDRQFILSSKKLLLSDSGFYLCAWSVNLVSGYTFGSGTRLTVV.

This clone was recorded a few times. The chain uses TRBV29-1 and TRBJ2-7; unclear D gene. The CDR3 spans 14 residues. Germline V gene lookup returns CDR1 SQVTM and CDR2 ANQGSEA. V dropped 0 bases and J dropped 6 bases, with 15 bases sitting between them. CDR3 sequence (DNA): TGCAGCGTTGAAGATACCCAGGTGGGCTCCGAGCAGTACTTC. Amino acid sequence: CSVEDTQVGSEQYF.

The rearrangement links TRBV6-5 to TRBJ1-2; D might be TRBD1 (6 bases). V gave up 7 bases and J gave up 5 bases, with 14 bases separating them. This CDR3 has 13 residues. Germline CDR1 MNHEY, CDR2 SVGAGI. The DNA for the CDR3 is TGTGCCAGCACCCGTCGGGGGGCGTATGGCTACACCTTC. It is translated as CASTRRGAYGYTF.

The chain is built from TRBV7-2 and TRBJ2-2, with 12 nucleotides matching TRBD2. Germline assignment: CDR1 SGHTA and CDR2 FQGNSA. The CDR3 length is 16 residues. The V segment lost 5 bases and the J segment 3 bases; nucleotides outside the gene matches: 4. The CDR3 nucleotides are TGTGCCAGCAGCCCTAGGACTAGCGGGGACACCGGGGAGCTGTTTTTT. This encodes CASSPRTSGDTGELFF.

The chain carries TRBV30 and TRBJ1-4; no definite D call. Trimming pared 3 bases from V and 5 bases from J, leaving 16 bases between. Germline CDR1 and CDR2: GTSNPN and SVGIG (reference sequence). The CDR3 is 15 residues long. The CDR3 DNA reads TGTGCCTGGAGCGCTGAGGGAGGGAGGAATGAAAAACTGTTTTTT. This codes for CAWSAEGGRNEKLFF.

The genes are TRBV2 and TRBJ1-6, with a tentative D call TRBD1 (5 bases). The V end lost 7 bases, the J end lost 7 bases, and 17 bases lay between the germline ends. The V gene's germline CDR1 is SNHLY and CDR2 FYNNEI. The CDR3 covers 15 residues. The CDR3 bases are TGTGCCAGCACCGAAGCCGGGACGGGGAATTCACCCCTCCACTTT. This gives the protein CASTEAGTGNSPLHF.

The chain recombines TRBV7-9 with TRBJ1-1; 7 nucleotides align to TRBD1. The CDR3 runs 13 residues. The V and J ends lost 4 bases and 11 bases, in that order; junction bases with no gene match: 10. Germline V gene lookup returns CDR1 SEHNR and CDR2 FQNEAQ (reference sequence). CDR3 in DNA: TGTGCCAGCAGCTCGTACAGGGGCAGAGACGCTTTCTTT. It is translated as CASSSYRGRDAFF.

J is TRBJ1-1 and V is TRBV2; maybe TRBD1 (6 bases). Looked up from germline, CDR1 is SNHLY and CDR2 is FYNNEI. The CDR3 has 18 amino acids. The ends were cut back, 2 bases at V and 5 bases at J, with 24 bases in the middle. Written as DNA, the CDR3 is TGTGCCAGCAGTGAAAAGGCAGGGGCCGAGCCGTGGGAGACTGAAGCTTTCTTT. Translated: CASSEKAGAEPWETEAFF.

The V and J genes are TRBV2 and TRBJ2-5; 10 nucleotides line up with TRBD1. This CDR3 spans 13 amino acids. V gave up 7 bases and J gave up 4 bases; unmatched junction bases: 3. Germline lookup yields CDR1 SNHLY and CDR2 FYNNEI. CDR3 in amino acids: CASTGQGGETQYF. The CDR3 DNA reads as TGTGCCAGCACTGGACAGGGGGGAGAGACCCAGTACTTC.

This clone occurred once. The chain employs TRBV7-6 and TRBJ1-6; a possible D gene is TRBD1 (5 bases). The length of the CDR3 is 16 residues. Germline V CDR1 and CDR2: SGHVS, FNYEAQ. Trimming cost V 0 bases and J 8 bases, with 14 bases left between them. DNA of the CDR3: TGTGCCAGCAGCTTAGCAAGGGCCCGAGGGGATTCACCCCTCCACTTT. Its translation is CASSLARARGDSPLHF.

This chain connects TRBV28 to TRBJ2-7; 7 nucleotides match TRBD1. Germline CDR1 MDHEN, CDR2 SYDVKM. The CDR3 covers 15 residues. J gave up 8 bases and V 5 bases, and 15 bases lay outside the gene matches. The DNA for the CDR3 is TGTGCCAGCAGTCCGGGGACAGCCTCAAGGGGGAAGCAGTACTTC. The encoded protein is CASSPGTASRGKQYF.

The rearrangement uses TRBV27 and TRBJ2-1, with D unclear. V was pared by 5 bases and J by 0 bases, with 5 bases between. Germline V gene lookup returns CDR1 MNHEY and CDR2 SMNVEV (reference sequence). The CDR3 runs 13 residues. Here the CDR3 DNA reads TGTGCCAGCAGTACAAGCTCCTACAATGAGCAGTTCTTC. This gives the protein CASSTSSYNEQFF.

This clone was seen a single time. CDR3 in amino acids: CASSYYRDRGFGYTF. In DNA, the CDR3 is TGTGCCAGCAGTTACTACCGGGACAGGGGATTTGGCTACACCTTC. The chain combines TRBV6-2 or TRBV6-3 with TRBJ1-2; 10 bases are shared with TRBD1. The V gene end was trimmed by 1 base and the J gene end by 7 bases; junction bases not matched to a gene: 6. There are 15 residues in the CDR3. Germline-derived CDR1 and CDR2 are MNHEY and SVGEGT.

The CDR3 is CASSQDSSGGGYNEQFF. The CDR3 DNA reads TGCGCCAGCAGCCAAGATTCATCAGGGGGAGGATACAATGAGCAGTTCTTC. The V call is TRBV4-3, the J call TRBJ2-1, with TRBD1 as a possible D gene (7 bases). Per germline, CDR1 LGHNA and CDR2 YSLEER. With 0 bases removed from V and 4 bases from J, the gap between germline ends came to 16 bases. This CDR3 has 17 residues.

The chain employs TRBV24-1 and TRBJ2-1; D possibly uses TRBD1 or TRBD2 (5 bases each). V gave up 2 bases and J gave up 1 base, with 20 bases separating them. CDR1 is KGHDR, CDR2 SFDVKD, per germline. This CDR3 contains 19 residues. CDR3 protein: CATSDWVGSGPLSYNEQFF. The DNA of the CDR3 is TGTGCCACCAGTGATTGGGTCGGCTCGGGGCCGTTATCCTACAATGAGCAGTTCTTC.

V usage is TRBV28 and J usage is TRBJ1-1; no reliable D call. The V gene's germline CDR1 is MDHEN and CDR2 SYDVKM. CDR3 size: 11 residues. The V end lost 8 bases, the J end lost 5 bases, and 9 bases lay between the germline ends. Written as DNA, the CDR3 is TGTGCCAGCGTCCGGGGAACTGAAGCTTTCTTT. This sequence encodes CASVRGTEAFF.

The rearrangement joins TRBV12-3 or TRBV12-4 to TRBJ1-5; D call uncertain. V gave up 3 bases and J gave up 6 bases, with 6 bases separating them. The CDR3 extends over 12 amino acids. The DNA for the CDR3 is TGTGCCAGCAGTTTTATAGGTCAGCCCCAGCATTTT. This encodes CASSFIGQPQHF.

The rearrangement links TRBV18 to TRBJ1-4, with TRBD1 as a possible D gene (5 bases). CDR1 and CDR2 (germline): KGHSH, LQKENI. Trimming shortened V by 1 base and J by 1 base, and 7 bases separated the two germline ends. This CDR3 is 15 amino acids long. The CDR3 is CASSPRRGTNEKLFF. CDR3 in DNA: TGTGCCAGCTCACCACGAAGGGGAACTAATGAAAAACTGTTTTTT.

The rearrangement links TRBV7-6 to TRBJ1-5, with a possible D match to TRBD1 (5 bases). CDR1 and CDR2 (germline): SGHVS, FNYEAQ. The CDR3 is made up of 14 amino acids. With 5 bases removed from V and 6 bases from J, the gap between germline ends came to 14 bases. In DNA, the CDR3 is TGTGCCAGCAGCCTAAGTGGGGGGGTTCAGCCCCAGCATTTT. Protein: CASSLSGGVQPQHF.

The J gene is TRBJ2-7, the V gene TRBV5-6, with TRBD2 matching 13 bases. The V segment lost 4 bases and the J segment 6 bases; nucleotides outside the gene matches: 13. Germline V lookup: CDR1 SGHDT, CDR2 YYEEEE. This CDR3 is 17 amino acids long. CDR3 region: CASSPGLAGVGGFEQYF. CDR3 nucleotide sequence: TGTGCCAGCAGCCCCGGACTAGCGGGAGTAGGGGGTTTCGAGCAGTACTTC.

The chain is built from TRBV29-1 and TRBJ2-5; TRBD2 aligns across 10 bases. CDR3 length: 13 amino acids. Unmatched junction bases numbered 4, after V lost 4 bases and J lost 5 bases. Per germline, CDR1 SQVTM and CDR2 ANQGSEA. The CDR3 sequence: CSVALAGVETQYF. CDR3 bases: TGCAGCGTTGCCCTAGCGGGAGTGGAGACCCAGTACTTC.

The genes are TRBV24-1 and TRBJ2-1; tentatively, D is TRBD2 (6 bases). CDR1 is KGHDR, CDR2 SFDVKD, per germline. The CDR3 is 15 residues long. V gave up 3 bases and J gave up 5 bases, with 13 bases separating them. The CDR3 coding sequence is TGTGCCACCAGTGATCCAGCGGGTGGGAACAATGAGCAGTTCTTC. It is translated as CATSDPAGGNNEQFF.

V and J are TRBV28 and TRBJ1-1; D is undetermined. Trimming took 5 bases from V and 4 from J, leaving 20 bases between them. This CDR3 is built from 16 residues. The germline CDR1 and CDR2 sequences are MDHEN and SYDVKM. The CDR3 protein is CASSPPPFSRSTEAFF. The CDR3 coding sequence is TGTGCCAGCAGTCCACCTCCGTTCTCCCGGAGCACTGAAGCTTTCTTT.

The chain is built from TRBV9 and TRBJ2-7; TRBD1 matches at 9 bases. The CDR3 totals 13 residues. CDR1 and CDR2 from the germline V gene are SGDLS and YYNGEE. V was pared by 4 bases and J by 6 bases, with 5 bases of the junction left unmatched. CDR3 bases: TGTGCCAGCAGCCCCTCGGACAGGGGCGAGCAGTACTTC. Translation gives CASSPSDRGEQYF.

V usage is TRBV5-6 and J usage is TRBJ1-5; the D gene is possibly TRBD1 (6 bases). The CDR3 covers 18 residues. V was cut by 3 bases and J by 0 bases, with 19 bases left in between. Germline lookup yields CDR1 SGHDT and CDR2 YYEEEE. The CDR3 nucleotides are TGTGCCAGCAGCTCCCGGGACAATAGGGTGTATAGCAATCAGCCCCAGCATTTT. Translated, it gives CASSSRDNRVYSNQPQHF. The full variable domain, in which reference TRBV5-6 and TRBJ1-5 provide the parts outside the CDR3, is DAGVTQSPTHLIKTRGQQVTLRCSPKSGHDTVSWYQQALGQGPQFIFQYYEEEERQRGNFPDRFSGHQFPNYSSELNVNALLLGDSALYLCASSSRDNRVYSNQPQHFGDGTRLSIL.

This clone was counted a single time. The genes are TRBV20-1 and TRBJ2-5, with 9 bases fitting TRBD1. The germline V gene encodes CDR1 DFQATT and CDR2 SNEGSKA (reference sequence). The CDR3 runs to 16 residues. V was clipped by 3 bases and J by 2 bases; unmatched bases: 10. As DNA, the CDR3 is TGCAGTGCTAGTCCGGGACAGGGTGCCCTACAAGAGACCCAGTACTTC. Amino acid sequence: CSASPGQGALQETQYF.

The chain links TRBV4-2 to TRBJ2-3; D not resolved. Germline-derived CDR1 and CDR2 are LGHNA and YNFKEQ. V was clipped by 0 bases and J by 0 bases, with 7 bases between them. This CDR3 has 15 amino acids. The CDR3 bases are TGTGCCAGCAGCCAAGATCCGGGTAGCACAGATACGCAGTATTTT. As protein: CASSQDPGSTDTQYF.

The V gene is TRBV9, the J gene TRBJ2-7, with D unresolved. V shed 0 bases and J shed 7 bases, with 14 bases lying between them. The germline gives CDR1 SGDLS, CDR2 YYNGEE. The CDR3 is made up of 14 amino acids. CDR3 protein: CASSVGPTTREQYF. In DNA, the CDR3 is TGTGCCAGCAGCGTAGGCCCGACAACGAGGGAGCAGTACTTC. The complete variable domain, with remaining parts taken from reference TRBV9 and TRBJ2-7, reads DSGVTQTPKHLITATGQRVTLRCSPRSGDLSVYWYQQSLDQGLQFLIQYYNGEERAKGNILERFSAQQFPDLHSELNLSSLELGDSALYFCASSVGPTTREQYFGPGTRLTVT.

CDR3 DNA sequence: TGTGCCAGCAGTGAATCGAAGGGGACCCAGTACTTC. It is translated as CASSESKGTQYF. The chain links TRBV2 to TRBJ2-5; no clear D. Germline V CDR1 and CDR2: SNHLY, FYNNEI. V was cut by 2 bases and J by 7 bases, with 8 bases left in between. The CDR3 length is 12 residues.